Presented here are 15 T cell receptor beta chains from one specimen sequenced in a study of early T cells in non-severe SARS-CoV-2 infection. TCRdb ran MiXCR on the 5' RACE reads and lists one entry per CDR3 protein. This table has tens of thousands of distinct CDR3 sequences, roughly 6% appearing once. Sequencing input: whole blood. The receptor source for this set is an adult who was a healthcare worker with PCR-confirmed SARS-CoV-2 infection or an uninfected control (not recorded which).

A few counts support this clonotype. The rearrangement uses TRBV20-1 and TRBJ2-1; the D is unclear. This CDR3 spans 11 amino acids. Germline loops: CDR1 DFQATT, CDR2 SNEGSKA (reference sequence). The V and J ends lost 6 bases and 10 bases respectively, with 13 bases between them. The CDR3 sequence is CSASPHDEQFF. CDR3 coding DNA: TGCAGTGCCAGCCCTCACGACGAGCAGTTCTTC.

This clonotype occurred a few times. The chain has TRBV27 and TRBJ2-6; possible D gene TRBD2, 6 bases. The CDR3 totals 17 residues. In germline, CDR1 is MNHEY, CDR2 SMNVEV (reference sequence). With 5 bases removed from V and 0 bases from J, the gap between germline ends came to 14 bases. CDR3 in DNA: TGTGCCAGCAGTCGAGCGGGCGTAAGCTCTGGGGCCAACGTCCTGACTTTC. Amino acid sequence: CASSRAGVSSGANVLTF.

This clonotype has a handful of counts. The CDR3 reads CASSPGGNEQFF. CDR3 nucleotide sequence: TGTGCCAGCAGCCCCGGTGGCAATGAGCAGTTCTTC. This chain uses TRBV5-5 with TRBJ2-1, with D hard to call. Between the trimmed V and J ends, which lost 4 bases and 6 bases, there was a span of 8 bases. The CDR3 loop spans 12 amino acids. Per germline, CDR1 SGHKS and CDR2 YYEKEE (reference sequence).

Ten or more counts support this clonotype. The J gene is TRBJ2-1, the V gene TRBV20-1; the D gene is possibly TRBD1 (5 bases). V lost 5 bases and J lost 0, with 14 bases in between. The CDR3 is 15 amino acids. Germline values: CDR1 DFQATT, CDR2 SNEGSKA (reference sequence). CDR3: CSASYRQSSYNEQFF. The CDR3 DNA reads as TGCAGTGCTTCTTACCGACAGAGCTCCTACAATGAGCAGTTCTTC.

The table lists this clonotype with many counts. The chain couples TRBV7-6 to TRBJ1-2, with D perhaps TRBD1 (5 bases). The germline V gene has CDR1 SGHVS and CDR2 FNYEAQ. V shed 1 base and J shed 2 bases, with 8 bases lying between them. The length of the CDR3 is 14 residues. In DNA form, the CDR3 reads TGTGCCAGCAGCTTAGGGGCAGGGAACTATGGCTACACCTTC. Translation gives CASSLGAGNYGYTF.

The V call is TRBV9, the J call TRBJ2-1; D is uncertain. Germline values: CDR1 SGDLS, CDR2 YYNGEE. This CDR3 contains 12 residues. V lost 3 bases and J 3 bases, leaving 4 bases between the germline ends. CDR3 amino acids: CASSGFYNEQFF. CDR3 sequence (DNA): TGTGCCAGCAGCGGATTCTACAATGAGCAGTTCTTC.

This clonotype has ten or more counts. This chain connects TRBV7-9 to TRBJ2-3; possibly TRBD2 for D (6 bases). V lost 11 bases and J 3 bases, leaving 12 bases between the germline ends. The germline V gene has CDR1 SEHNR and CDR2 FQNEAQ (reference sequence). The CDR3 loop spans 12 amino acids. This chain's CDR3 is CAGNAGTDTQYF. The DNA for the CDR3 is TGTGCCGGCAACGCGGGGACAGATACGCAGTATTTT.

This clonotype came up many times. The chain is built from TRBV10-3 and TRBJ2-7; TRBD1 might be the D (6 bases). Between the trimmed V and J ends, which lost 0 bases and 0 bases, there was a span of 12 bases. Germline-derived CDR1 and CDR2 are ENHRY and SYGVKD. The length of the CDR3 is 16 residues. In DNA, the CDR3 is TGTGCCATCAGTGAGTCCAGGGGCCCGTTCTCCTACGAGCAGTACTTC. This sequence encodes CAISESRGPFSYEQYF.

This chain joins TRBV5-1 and TRBJ1-2; tentative D call: TRBD1 (6 bases). This CDR3 spans 16 amino acids. Germline lookup yields CDR1 SGHRS and CDR2 YFSETQ. V was cut by 4 bases and J by 2 bases, with 18 bases left in between. This CDR3 reads CASSQSKPTGNYGYTF. CDR3 bases: TGCGCCAGCAGCCAATCTAAACCCACAGGGAACTATGGCTACACCTTC.

This clonotype was observed many times. This rearrangement joins TRBV6-6 to TRBJ2-2; 10 bases agree with TRBD1. V lost 6 bases, J lost 0 bases, and 1 base stayed unmatched. Looked up from germline, CDR1 is MNHNY and CDR2 is SVGAGI (reference sequence). The CDR3 is 15 residues long. Here the CDR3 reads CASRDRGSNTGELFF. For the CDR3, the DNA is TGTGCCAGCAGGGACAGGGGGTCGAACACCGGGGAGCTGTTTTTT.

This clonotype was detected many times. The rearrangement uses TRBV7-9 and TRBJ2-1; 7 bases align to TRBD1. With 1 base clipped from V and 3 bases from J, the junction kept 9 bases outside the gene matches. The CDR3 covers 17 residues. Germline CDR1 is SEHNR and CDR2 is FQNEAQ (reference sequence). CDR3 loop: CASSLDGPRGLYNEQFF. In DNA, the CDR3 is TGTGCCAGCAGCTTAGATGGTCCTAGGGGGCTCTACAATGAGCAGTTCTTC.

This clonotype was counted at least ten times. The genes are TRBV29-1 and TRBJ2-3; TRBD2 matches at 10 bases. The J segment lost 3 bases and the V segment lost 6 bases, leaving 9 bases of the junction unmatched. This CDR3 contains 15 residues. Per the germline V gene, CDR1 is SQVTM and CDR2 is ANQGSEA. The CDR3 sequence: CSVSGGADFTDTQYF. Here the CDR3 DNA reads TGCAGCGTGAGCGGGGGGGCCGATTTTACAGATACGCAGTATTTT.

This clonotype was counted at least ten times. This chain uses TRBV2 with TRBJ2-7; D gene ambiguous. The CDR3 extends over 12 amino acids. Germline CDR1 and CDR2: SNHLY and FYNNEI. Deletions cut 4 bases from V and 2 bases from J, with 6 bases between. The CDR3 region is CASSAATYEQYF. The CDR3 bases are TGTGCCAGCAGTGCAGCTACCTACGAGCAGTACTTC.

The sample holds many counts of this clonotype. The rearrangement uses TRBV4-1 and TRBJ1-5; D unresolved. The ends were cut back, 0 bases at V and 4 bases at J, with 13 bases in the middle. CDR3 size: 16 residues. Germline V CDR1 and CDR2: MGHRA, YSYEKL. CDR3 residues: CASSQDVGSKNQPQHF. The CDR3 DNA is TGCGCCAGCAGCCAAGATGTCGGCAGTAAGAATCAGCCCCAGCATTTT.

The chain is built from TRBV5-1 and TRBJ1-1; possibly TRBD1 for D (5 bases). V dropped 1 base and J dropped 4 bases, with 11 bases sitting between them. CDR3 length: 14 amino acids. Germline V gene data show CDR1 as SGHRS and CDR2 as YFSETQ. The CDR3 sequence: CASSLRGQRTEAFF. The CDR3 DNA follows: TGCGCCAGCAGCTTGAGGGGTCAGCGCACTGAAGCTTTCTTT.